These 24 T cell receptor beta chains were all obtained from the same sample, sequenced in a study of cytomegalovirus exposure and HLA in healthy donors. The PCR contained 60 Vbeta and 13 Jbeta primers. Repertoires were generated with immunoSEQ multiplex PCR, while TCRdb's copy carries only in-frame clones and drops some. The sample yields just over 200,000 clones, 75% to 85% seen once. The source material was PBMCs. All receptors come from a woman aged 40 to 50 in good health and CMV-seronegative.

The chain joins TRBV7-9 to TRBJ2-1; 12 bases match TRBD2. The CDR3 spans 19 residues. In germline, CDR1 is SEHNR, CDR2 FQNEAQ (reference sequence). After removal of 5 bases from V and 1 base from J, the junction contained 12 bases not matched to a gene. The CDR3 DNA reads TGTGCCAGCAGCCCCGCCGGGCTAGCGGGAGGGGTGTCCTACAATGAGCAGTTCTTC. Protein product: CASSPAGLAGGVSYNEQFF.

CDR3 sequence reads: CASDRQGLNTEAFF. In DNA form, the CDR3 reads TGTGCCAGTGACCGACAGGGTTTGAACACTGAAGCTTTCTTT. The chain couples TRBV19 to TRBJ1-1; 7 positions match TRBD1. Trimming removed 8 bases from V and 0 bases from J; junction bases left unmatched: 6. Germline V lookup: CDR1 LNHDA, CDR2 SQIVND (reference sequence). The CDR3 has 14 amino acids.

The chain recombines TRBV30 with TRBJ2-1, with TRBD2 as a possible D gene (6 bases). Germline V gene sequence: CDR1 GTSNPN, CDR2 SVGIG (reference sequence). The germline V and J ends were trimmed by 3 bases and 4 bases, with 16 bases remaining between them. This CDR3 has 15 amino acids. The CDR3, as DNA: TGTGCCTGGAGCGACCCGGGACTGAAATACAATGAGCAGTTCTTC. Residues: CAWSDPGLKYNEQFF.

Concerning this clone: Since no conserved phenylalanine or tryptophan closes the CDR3, a read error is the likely cause. No DNA is shown, since the ends of the CDR3 on it are uncertain; the CDR3 is the one TCRdb lists. The J gene is TRBJ2-3, the V gene TRBV5-1; TRBD2, the table's D call, was not compared with the DNA. Germline assignment: CDR1 SGHRS and CDR2 YFSETQ. The CDR3 length is 13 residues, termini included. CDR3 protein: CARTREGTDTQYP.

The genes are TRBV2 and TRBJ1-1; D gene unclear. CDR1 and CDR2 (germline): SNHLY, FYNNEI. V was cut by 6 bases and J by 1 base, with 9 bases left in between. The CDR3 is 13 amino acids. As DNA, the CDR3 is TGTGCCAGCAGCGGAGACGGGAACACTGAAGCTTTCTTT. Residues: CASSGDGNTEAFF. Using reference TRBV2 and TRBJ1-1 for the parts outside the CDR3, the full variable domain is EPEVTQTPSHQVTQMGQEVILRCVPISNHLYFYWYRQILGQKVEFLVSFYNNEISEKSEIFDDQFSVERPDGSNFTLKIRSTKLEDSAMYFCASSGDGNTEAFFGQGTRLTVV.

The rearrangement uses TRBV5-5 and TRBJ1-1; D not resolved. CDR1 and CDR2 from the germline V gene are SGHKS and YYEKEE (reference sequence). V lost 3 bases and J 1 base, leaving 10 bases between the germline ends. The CDR3 is 14 residues long. CDR3 nucleotides: TGTGCCAGCAGCTGGAGGGCGGGGAACACTGAAGCTTTCTTT. Translating gives CASSWRAGNTEAFF.

The chain combines TRBV29-1 with TRBJ2-1, with 8 bases aligning to TRBD1. Germline CDR1 is SQVTM and CDR2 is ANQGSEA. CDR3 length: 12 residues. V was pared by 6 bases and J by 8 bases, with 6 bases of the junction left unmatched. CDR3 in amino acids: CSVATGGDEQFF. The CDR3 bases are TGCAGCGTGGCCACAGGGGGTGATGAGCAGTTCTTC.

The V call is TRBV4-1, the J call TRBJ2-5; TRBD2 matches 13 bases. Gene TRBJ2-7 matches the end of the DNA better, so the J call may be wrong. Germline assignment: CDR1 MGHRA and CDR2 YSYEKL. The CDR3 has 17 residues. CDR3 DNA sequence: TGCGCCAGCAGCCAAGCCGGGACTAGCGGGGTGGGCTACGAGCAGTACTTC. Amino acid sequence: CASSQAGTSGVGYEQYF.

This clone appeared a few times. The chain links TRBV5-1 to TRBJ1-2; 12 bases line up with TRBD1. Trimming cost V 8 bases and J 2 bases; bases outside gene matches: 7. Germline CDR1 is SGHRS and CDR2 is YFSETQ. The CDR3 extends over 15 amino acids. The CDR3 DNA reads TGCGCCAGTGGGACAGGGGGCGCAGGGAACTATGGCTACACCTTC. It is translated as CASGTGGAGNYGYTF.

The V and J genes are TRBV28 and TRBJ1-5; tentatively, D is TRBD1 (5 bases). Trimming pared 6 bases from V and 11 bases from J, leaving 14 bases between. There are 12 residues in the CDR3. Germline-derived CDR1 and CDR2 are MDHEN and SYDVKM. For the CDR3, the DNA is TGTGCCAGCAGAGGACAAATTCAAACCCAGCATTTT. It yields the protein CASRGQIQTQHF.

The chain joins TRBV19 to TRBJ1-1, with a possible D match to TRBD1 (6 bases). V was shortened by 5 bases and J by 6 bases, with 16 bases between the two germline ends. CDR3 length: 14 residues. Germline V gene lookup returns CDR1 LNHDA and CDR2 SQIVND (reference sequence). CDR3 sequence: CASSWGSDRAEAFF. CDR3 DNA: TGTGCCAGTAGTTGGGGATCGGACAGAGCTGAAGCTTTCTTT.

The chain carries TRBV28 and TRBJ2-7, with 9 bases aligning to TRBD2. The CDR3 has 16 amino acids. CDR1 and CDR2 (germline): MDHEN, SYDVKM. After removal of 6 bases from V and 3 bases from J, the junction contained 12 bases not matched to a gene. In DNA, the CDR3 is TGTGCCAGCAGGGGCACCCGAGCGGGAGGACACTACGAGCAGTACTTC. Amino acids: CASRGTRAGGHYEQYF.

The chain uses TRBV11-2 and TRBJ2-5; D call uncertain. The CDR3 runs 13 residues. V was pared by 5 bases and J by 1 base, with 8 bases between. Germline V lookup: CDR1 SGHAT, CDR2 FQNNGV. The CDR3 sequence: CASSRSLQETQYF. The DNA of the CDR3 is TGTGCCAGCAGCCGTAGCCTCCAAGAGACCCAGTACTTC.

This clone was seen a single time. CDR3 residues: CASGTGVGTEAFF. CDR3 DNA sequence: TGTGCCAGCGGGACAGGGGTAGGCACTGAAGCTTTCTTT. The chain uses TRBV27 and TRBJ1-1; 10 positions agree with TRBD1. The CDR3 spans 13 residues. The germline V gene encodes CDR1 MNHEY and CDR2 SMNVEV (reference sequence). With V trimmed by 8 bases and J by 4 bases, 4 bases remained unmatched.

V is TRBV28 and J is TRBJ1-2; D perhaps matches TRBD1 (5 bases). The V end was cut by 5 bases, the J end by 5 bases, with 15 bases between. The CDR3 has 14 residues. Germline V gives CDR1 MDHEN, CDR2 SYDVKM. Written as DNA, the CDR3 is TGTGCCAGCAGTACCGGGGGGGTAAGGTATGGCTACACCTTC. Translation: CASSTGGVRYGYTF.

The J gene is TRBJ1-2, the V gene TRBV2, with a possible D match to TRBD1 (5 bases). Trimming took 1 base from V and 7 from J, leaving 19 bases between them. This CDR3 comprises 16 residues. The germline V gene encodes CDR1 SNHLY and CDR2 FYNNEI. The CDR3 nucleotides are TGTGCCAGCAGTGAAGACAGGCTTACCTCCTATGGTGGCTACACCTTC. Protein sequence: CASSEDRLTSYGGYTF.

The V call is TRBV4-1, the J call TRBJ2-3; 9 positions agree with TRBD2. The junction had 6 bases not matched to a gene; V was cut back by 4 bases and J by 4 bases. Per germline, CDR1 MGHRA and CDR2 YSYEKL. The CDR3 totals 15 residues. The DNA of the CDR3 is TGCGCCAGCAGCCCTGGGACTAGCATCCCAGATACGCAGTATTTT. As protein: CASSPGTSIPDTQYF.

The rearrangement links TRBV27 to TRBJ2-7; D gene uncertain. The V and J ends lost 7 bases and 4 bases respectively, with 17 bases between them. Looked up from germline, CDR1 is MNHEY and CDR2 is SMNVEV (reference sequence). This CDR3 comprises 14 residues. CDR3 nucleotide sequence: TGTGCCAGCATCCTCCCGAGTGTCTCTTACGAGCAGTACTTC. It specifies CASILPSVSYEQYF.

The chain uses TRBV18 and TRBJ2-2; TRBD1 aligns across 9 bases. Looked up from germline, CDR1 is KGHSH and CDR2 is LQKENI. The junction had 6 bases not matched to a gene; V was cut back by 0 bases and J by 7 bases. This CDR3 has 16 amino acids. CDR3 amino acids: CASSPPGQGIIGELFF. CDR3 in DNA: TGTGCCAGCTCACCACCGGGACAGGGAATTATCGGGGAGCTGTTTTTT.

The rearrangement links TRBV29-1 to TRBJ1-2, with 7 bases lining up with TRBD1. This CDR3 is built from 13 residues. Per germline, CDR1 SQVTM and CDR2 ANQGSEA. With 6 bases clipped from V and 8 bases from J, the junction kept 12 bases outside the gene matches. CDR3 coding DNA: TGCAGCGTAAGGGACAGACTCGCTGACGGCTACACCTTC. Its protein is CSVRDRLADGYTF.

CDR3 protein: CASSVTGNTGELFF. CDR3 bases: TGTGCCAGCAGTGTCACGGGAAACACCGGGGAGCTGTTTTTT. V and J are TRBV2 and TRBJ2-2, with TRBD2 as a possible D gene (5 bases). Germline CDR1 and CDR2: SNHLY and FYNNEI. The V gene lost 4 bases and the J gene lost 2 bases, with 8 bases spanning the gap. The CDR3 is 14 amino acids.

With regard to this clone: Germline is not matched at one junction end, which may reflect a read error. The chain recombines TRBV2 with TRBJ1-1; 8 nucleotides agree with TRBD1. This CDR3 comprises 15 residues. The V gene's germline CDR1 is SNHLY and CDR2 FYNNEI. For the CDR3, the DNA is TGTGCTAGCAGTGAAGGGCAGGGGGCGAACACTGAAGCTTTCTTT. Its protein product is CASSEGQGANTEAFF.

The chain links TRBV28 to TRBJ2-7; 7 bases align to TRBD2. CDR1 and CDR2 (germline): MDHEN, SYDVKM. The CDR3 runs 14 residues. After removal of 9 bases from V and 2 bases from J, the junction contained 10 bases not matched to a gene. Here the CDR3 reads CASSSGTITYEQYF. CDR3 nucleotides: TGTGCCAGTTCGTCCGGGACTATAACCTACGAGCAGTACTTC.

In its sample, this clone was seen a few times. V gene TRBV30 combines with J gene TRBJ1-2; D not certain. CDR3 size: 11 residues. V was clipped by 0 bases and J by 7 bases, with 6 bases between them. The germline V gene encodes CDR1 GTSNPN and CDR2 SVGIG (reference sequence). The CDR3 DNA reads as TGTGCCTGGAGTGTATTCGGTGGCTACACCTTC. This encodes CAWSVFGGYTF.